This T cell receptor (beta chain) was obtained from a study of blood T cell repertoires in COVID-19. The data were produced by immunoSEQ multiplex PCR, yet TCRdb's version contains in-frame clones alone and is incomplete. The sample contains 150,000 to 200,000 clones, approximately 80% of which appear only once. Across about two dozen US areas, participants ranged in age from roughly 18 to 89 years. Clinical histories supplied by participants themselves formed the basis of cohort assignment. Recovered status applied to Cohort 3 donors who had two consecutive negative PCRs. It also applied to those with clearance or with symptom resolution. The CDR3 contains 15 residues. V lost 3 bases and J 1 base, leaving 13 bases between the germline ends. Germline CDR1 reads SQVTM; CDR2 reads ANQGSEA.

The genes are TRBV29-1 and TRBJ2-1; TRBD2 might be the D (5 bases). Specimen: PBMCs or T cells enriched from blood (not recorded which). The TCR comes from a woman between 50 and 59 years old who had recovered from COVID-19. This CDR3 is CSVEGSVDSYNEQFF. DNA of the CDR3: TGCAGCGTTGAGGGTAGCGTAGATTCCTACAATGAGCAGTTCTTC.